This T cell receptor beta chain appears in the sequencing data of a study of T cells in Graves' hyperthyroidism and ophthalmopathy. As for the study in general: Peripheral blood was drawn at first diagnosis, prior to all treatment.

This clonotype was seen ten or more times. One junction end disagrees with the germline gene, perhaps due to a read error. The CDR3 runs to 14 residues. Per the germline V gene, CDR1 is LNHDA and CDR2 is SQIVND (reference sequence). RNA transcripts provided the source from which TCR beta CDR3 regions were amplified. Researchers ran a first-round RT-PCR on the TCR CDR3 using the HTBI primer set. TCRdb re-called the multiplex PCR reads with MiXCR, one entry per CDR3 protein. The repertoire consists of some 800,000 distinct CDR3 sequences, with over 35% occurring once and the leading ten covering 7% to 10%.

The receptor's source is a man younger than 30 with Graves' hyperthyroidism. The chain couples TRBV19 to TRBJ1-1; D not certain. The source material was blood. CDR3 bases: TGTGCCAGTAGTATGACGGGGAGGAACGCTGAAGCTTTCTTT. This translates into CASSMTGRNAEAFF.